A single sample gave rise to the 5 T cell receptor beta chains below, sequenced in a study of blood T cell repertoires in COVID-19. TCRdb keeps only in-frame clones here, not all; method: immunoSEQ multiplex PCR. The repertoire consists of about 150,000 clones, with roughly 77% occurring once and the leading ten covering roughly 5.2%. The sample comprised peripheral blood. The origin of the receptors is a woman aged 70-85 years with COVID-19, enrolled during active disease.

The chain uses TRBV7-8 and TRBJ1-2; the D is unclear. The CDR3 extends over 15 amino acids. Trimming pared 1 base from V and 6 bases from J, leaving 15 bases between. Germline V gene lookup returns CDR1 SGHVS and CDR2 FQNEAQ. The CDR3: CASSLDTMAVNGYTF. In DNA form, the CDR3 reads TGTGCCAGCAGCTTAGACACTATGGCAGTCAATGGCTACACCTTC.

The chain has TRBV6-1 and TRBJ2-3; TRBD2 matches at 15 bases. The CDR3 is made up of 18 amino acids. Germline assignment: CDR1 MNHNS and CDR2 SASEGT. Trimming took 4 bases from V and 3 from J; bases not matched to a gene: 8. The CDR3 loop reads CASSVGTSGGLRTDTQYF. CDR3 sequence (DNA): TGTGCCAGCAGTGTTGGGACTAGCGGGGGGTTGAGAACAGATACGCAGTATTTT.

The V and J genes are TRBV18 and TRBJ2-4; 10 bases line up with TRBD1. Germline V gives CDR1 KGHSH, CDR2 LQKENI. The CDR3 is 15 amino acids. J gave up 7 bases and V 3 bases, and 6 bases lay outside the gene matches. This CDR3 is CASSPVTGGTNIQYF. The CDR3 DNA sequence: TGTGCCAGCTCACCCGTGACAGGGGGCACGAACATTCAGTACTTC. The variable domain in full, with the rest retrieved from reference TRBV18 and TRBJ2-4, is NAGVMQNPRHLVRRRGQEARLRCSPMKGHSHVYWYRQLPEEGLKFMVYLQKENIIDESGMPKERFSAEFPKEGPSILRIQQVVRGDSAAYFCASSPVTGGTNIQYFGAGTRLSVL.

The chain is built from TRBV5-1 and TRBJ2-3, with D possibly TRBD1 on 6 matching bases. V was pared by 6 bases and J by 1 base, with 12 bases between. Per germline, CDR1 SGHRS and CDR2 YFSETQ. The CDR3 contains 14 residues. The CDR3 sequence is CASTIEGGTDTQYF. Here the CDR3 DNA reads TGCGCCAGCACCATAGAGGGGGGCACAGATACGCAGTATTTT.

This sequence joins TRBV7-8 and TRBJ2-2; D possibly corresponds to TRBD2 (6 bases). Germline assignment: CDR1 SGHVS and CDR2 FQNEAQ. The CDR3 totals 16 residues. The V end lost 2 bases, the J end lost 4 bases, and 14 bases lay between the germline ends. CDR3 loop: CASSLRRDRLTGELFF. The CDR3 coding sequence is TGTGCCAGCAGCTTAAGGCGGGACCGCCTCACCGGGGAGCTGTTTTTT.